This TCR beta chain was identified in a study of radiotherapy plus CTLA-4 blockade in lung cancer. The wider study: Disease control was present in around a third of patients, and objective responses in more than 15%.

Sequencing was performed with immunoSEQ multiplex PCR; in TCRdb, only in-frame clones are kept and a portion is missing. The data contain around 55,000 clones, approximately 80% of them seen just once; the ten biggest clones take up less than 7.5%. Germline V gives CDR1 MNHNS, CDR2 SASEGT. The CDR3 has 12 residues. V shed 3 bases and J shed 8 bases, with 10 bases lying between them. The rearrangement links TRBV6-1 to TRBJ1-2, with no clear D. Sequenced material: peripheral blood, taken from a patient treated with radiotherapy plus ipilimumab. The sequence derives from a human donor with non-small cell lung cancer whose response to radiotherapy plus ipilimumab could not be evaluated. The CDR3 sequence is CASSEVPGGYTF. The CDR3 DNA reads TGTGCCAGCAGTGAGGTCCCCGGGGGCTACACCTTC.